One and the same sample provided the 12 T cell receptor beta chains below, sequenced in a study of a mutant IDH1 vaccine in newly diagnosed glioma. Assay: immunoSEQ multiplex PCR; the TCRdb copy retains only in-frame clones and omits some. The sample has tens of thousands of clones, over 75% seen once. Time point noted: baseline, week 1 (first vaccination visit). Treatment indicated: pre-vaccination baseline after standard-of-care therapy. The specimen comprised PBMCs, sampled from a glioma patient treated with radiotherapy, temozolomide or both. The source of these receptors is a man aged 40-49 years with glioma.

The rearrangement joins TRBV21-1 to TRBJ2-7; whether TRBD1, the table's D call, matches the DNA was not checked. TRBV21-1 is labeled a pseudogene. The CDR3 is 12 residues long. The DNA of the CDR3 is TGTGCCAGCAACCGGGACACCTACGAGCAGTACGTC. Residues: CASNRDTYEQYV.

This chain links TRBV5-1 with TRBJ1-2; a possible D gene is TRBD1 (5 bases). Trimming took 2 bases from V and 0 from J, leaving 11 bases between them. Germline values: CDR1 SGHRS, CDR2 YFSETQ. The CDR3 spans 15 residues. In DNA form, the CDR3 reads TGCGCCAGCAGCTTTGGGACGCTAGCTAACTATGGCTACACCTTC. Residues: CASSFGTLANYGYTF.

V usage is TRBV6-5 and J usage is TRBJ1-1, with D perhaps matching TRBD1 (6 bases). The CDR3 runs 16 residues. Trimming took off 4 bases at V and 2 bases at J, with 17 bases between the two ends. Germline CDR1 reads MNHEY; CDR2 reads SVGAGI. The CDR3, as DNA: TGTGCCAGCAGTTCTCGGTCCGGGACAACCAACACTGAAGCTTTCTTT. The encoded protein is CASSSRSGTTNTEAFF.

The chain combines TRBV18 with TRBJ1-2; D remains ambiguous. Germline V gives CDR1 KGHSH, CDR2 LQKENI. V was shortened by 0 bases and J by 4 bases, with 15 bases between the two germline ends. The CDR3 runs 16 residues. The CDR3 reads CASSPPATRTPYGYTF. CDR3 sequence (DNA): TGTGCCAGCTCACCACCGGCAACAAGGACCCCCTATGGCTACACCTTC.

The chain links TRBV10-3 to TRBJ1-1; 8 nucleotides agree with TRBD1. CDR1 ENHRY and CDR2 SYGVKD come from the germline V gene. The CDR3 has 15 amino acids. The ends lost 6 bases at V and 0 bases at J; junction bases unmatched: 6. This CDR3 is CAIRDDRGLNTEAFF. The CDR3 DNA follows: TGTGCCATCAGAGATGACAGGGGTCTGAACACTGAAGCTTTCTTT.

This chain links TRBV5-5 with TRBJ1-6, with 8 nucleotides matching TRBD1. Unmatched junction bases numbered 3, after V lost 4 bases and J lost 6 bases. The germline gives CDR1 SGHKS, CDR2 YYEKEE (reference sequence). CDR3 length: 14 amino acids. CDR3 in amino acids: CASSPDRVNSPLHF. CDR3 bases: TGTGCCAGCAGCCCGGACAGGGTTAATTCACCCCTCCACTTT.

This clone was seen only once. The gene calls are TRBV5-8 and TRBJ1-2; D is ambiguous. Germline assignment: CDR1 SGHTS and CDR2 YDEGEE. The ends were cut back, 4 bases at V and 7 bases at J, with 17 bases in the middle. The CDR3 extends over 14 amino acids. The CDR3, as DNA: TGTGCCAGCAGCATAGGAGCATCTTTCGGTGGCTACACCTTC. This gives the protein CASSIGASFGGYTF.

J is TRBJ1-2 and V is TRBV10-3, with 11 bases that match TRBD1. The V segment lost 4 bases and the J segment 4 bases; nucleotides outside the gene matches: 2. Germline V lookup: CDR1 ENHRY, CDR2 SYGVKD. The CDR3 loop spans 14 amino acids. CDR3 region: CAISGDRGGYGYTF. The CDR3 DNA is TGTGCCATCAGTGGGGACAGGGGGGGCTATGGCTACACCTTC.

The chain is built from TRBV6-7 and TRBJ1-5; D is perhaps TRBD1 (5 bases). TRBV6-7 belongs to the ORF category, with a function that is uncertain. Trimming took 2 bases from V and 1 from J, leaving 15 bases between them. The length of the CDR3 is 17 residues. The CDR3 loop reads CASSYTTWGLSNQPQHF. The CDR3, as DNA: TGTGCCAGCAGTTACACGACTTGGGGACTGAGCAATCAGCCCCAGCATTTT.

The rearrangement joins TRBV21-1 to TRBJ1-2. TRBV21-1 counts as a pseudogene. The CDR3 has 15 amino acids. CDR3 DNA sequence: TGTGCCAGCAGCGCCCCGGCGGCGGGCAACTATGGCTACACCTTC. Translated: CASSAPAAGNYGYTF.

This sequence joins TRBV6-1 and TRBJ2-7, with no clear D. The CDR3 contains 13 residues. V lost 0 bases, J lost 3 bases, and 6 bases lay in between. Germline-derived CDR1 and CDR2 are MNHNS and SASEGT. The CDR3 loop reads CASSEADIYEQYV. CDR3 sequence (DNA): TGTGCCAGCAGTGAAGCAGACATCTACGAGCAGTACGTC.

The chain uses TRBV29-1 and TRBJ2-3; possibly TRBD1 or TRBD2 for D (6 bases each). In germline, CDR1 is SQVTM, CDR2 ANQGSEA. V lost 4 bases and J lost 6, with 11 bases in between. The CDR3 runs to 12 residues. The CDR3 nucleotides read TGCAGCGTTGTCTCCGGGGGCGATACGCAGTATTTT. It yields the protein CSVVSGGDTQYF.